This is a list of T cell receptor beta chains from one sample in a study of human T cells and chemical hapten exposure. TCRdb processed the RACE reads anew with MiXCR; each CDR3 protein has one entry. Of about 52,000 distinct CDR3 sequences in the sample, roughly 10% were seen once. The material sequenced was whole blood, taken in connection with sensitization to the hapten diphenylcyclopropenone (DPC). The receptors derive from a woman aged 30 to 39 with alopecia areata. Some clones in this sample may be carry-over from other donors' samples. Both conserved end residues are part of each CDR3. The D gene is left open where the match is weak. Clone size is stated in some rows and not others, as once, few, many or a class when expanded.

clone_size: .
j_call: TRBJ1-4
d_call: .
v_call: TRBV7-6
cdr3_aa: CASSLIGGSEKLFF
cdr3_nt: TGTGCCAGCAGCTTAATCGGTGGGTCTGAAAAACTGTTTTTT

clone_size: many
j_call: TRBJ2-7
d_call: TRBD1
v_call: TRBV20-1
cdr3_aa: CSANKQGTYEQYF
cdr3_nt: TGCAGTGCTAATAAACAGGGGACGTACGAGCAGTACTTC

clone_size: .
j_call: TRBJ2-7
d_call: .
v_call: TRBV24-1
cdr3_aa: CATGQTTGTKYEQYF
cdr3_nt: TGTGCCACCGGCCAGACCACCGGGACCAAGTACGAGCAGTACTTC

clone_size: .
j_call: TRBJ2-1
d_call: TRBD2
v_call: TRBV7-3
cdr3_aa: CASSSGLAGYNEQFF
cdr3_nt: TGTGCCAGCAGCTCAGGACTAGCGGGCTACAATGAGCAGTTCTTC

clone_size: .
j_call: TRBJ1-1
d_call: TRBD1
v_call: TRBV6-2/TRBV6-3
cdr3_aa: CASSPQGGRVTEAFF
cdr3_nt: TGTGCCAGCAGTCCCCAGGGGGGGCGAGTGACTGAAGCTTTCTTT

clone_size: many
j_call: TRBJ1-5
d_call: TRBD1
v_call: TRBV5-1
cdr3_aa: CASSLGQGTQPQHF
cdr3_nt: TGCGCCAGCAGCTTGGGACAGGGGACTCAGCCCCAGCATTTT

clone_size: many
j_call: TRBJ1-5
d_call: .
v_call: TRBV12-3/TRBV12-4
cdr3_aa: CASSLVGGLGQPQHF
cdr3_nt: TGTGCCAGCAGTTTAGTTGGGGGGCTTGGGCAGCCCCAGCATTTT

clone_size: .
j_call: TRBJ2-2
d_call: .
v_call: TRBV7-2
cdr3_aa: CASSSPGGPMNTGELFF
cdr3_nt: TGTGCCAGCAGCTCGCCTGGGGGCCCCATGAACACCGGGGAGCTGTTTTTT

clone_size: many
j_call: TRBJ1-4
d_call: TRBD1
v_call: TRBV28
cdr3_aa: CASSSGQREKLFF
cdr3_nt: TGTGCCAGCAGTTCGGGACAGAGAGAAAAACTGTTTTTT

clone_size: many
j_call: TRBJ2-3
d_call: .
v_call: TRBV29-1
cdr3_aa: CSVTGTRTDTQYF
cdr3_nt: TGCAGCGTTACCGGGACTCGGACAGATACGCAGTATTTT

clone_size: .
j_call: TRBJ1-2
d_call: TRBD1
v_call: TRBV12-3/TRBV12-4
cdr3_aa: CASRRTDRDYGYTF
cdr3_nt: TGTGCCAGCAGGAGAACTGACAGGGACTATGGCTACACCTTC

clone_size: .
j_call: TRBJ2-6
d_call: .
v_call: TRBV18
cdr3_aa: CASSPVTGGTGANVLTF
cdr3_nt: TGTGCCAGCTCACCAGTGACAGGCGGCACTGGGGCCAACGTCCTGACTTTC

clone_size: .
j_call: TRBJ2-3
d_call: TRBD2
v_call: TRBV11-2
cdr3_aa: CASSLELASGGTDTQYF
cdr3_nt: TGTGCCAGCAGCTTAGAGTTGGCTAGCGGGGGCACAGATACGCAGTATTTT

clone_size: few
j_call: TRBJ1-5
d_call: .
v_call: TRBV12-3/TRBV12-4
cdr3_aa: CASSRQNNQPQHF
cdr3_nt: TGTGCCAGCAGCCGACAGAACAATCAGCCCCAGCATTTT

clone_size: many
j_call: TRBJ1-6
d_call: .
v_call: TRBV7-2
cdr3_aa: CASSLGWEILTLHF
cdr3_nt: TGTGCCAGCAGCTTAGGATGGGAGATTCTGACCCTCCACTTT

clone_size: medium-sized
j_call: TRBJ2-1
d_call: .
v_call: TRBV20-1
cdr3_aa: CSARLERSPNEQFF
cdr3_nt: TGCAGTGCTAGATTAGAGCGGTCCCCCAATGAGCAGTTCTTC

clone_size: .
j_call: TRBJ2-3
d_call: .
v_call: TRBV21-1
cdr3_aa: CASSKNGFDF
cdr3_nt: TGTGCCAGCAGCAAAAACGGGTTTGATTTT

clone_size: many
j_call: TRBJ2-2
d_call: .
v_call: TRBV28
cdr3_aa: CASSFPARPGELFF
cdr3_nt: TGTGCCAGCAGTTTTCCTGCGCGTCCCGGGGAGCTGTTTTTT

clone_size: few
j_call: TRBJ2-1
d_call: .
v_call: TRBV28
cdr3_aa: CASSPQEAVEKPYNEQFF
cdr3_nt: TGTGCCAGCAGTCCCCAAGAAGCAGTTGAGAAACCCTACAATGAGCAGTTCTTC

clone_size: few
j_call: TRBJ2-1
d_call: .
v_call: TRBV12-3/TRBV12-4
cdr3_aa: CASSSPGGYNEQFF
cdr3_nt: TGTGCCAGCAGTTCCCCCGGGGGCTACAATGAGCAGTTCTTC

clone_size: few
j_call: TRBJ2-4
d_call: .
v_call: TRBV28
cdr3_aa: CASRTDRSLAKNIQYF
cdr3_nt: TGTGCCAGCAGGACCGACAGGTCGCTAGCCAAAAACATTCAGTACTTC

clone_size: .
j_call: TRBJ2-1
d_call: .
v_call: TRBV10-2
cdr3_aa: CASSELFATYNEQFF
cdr3_nt: TGCGCCAGCAGTGAACTCTTCGCAACTTACAATGAGCAGTTCTTC

clone_size: .
j_call: TRBJ2-7
d_call: .
v_call: TRBV28
cdr3_aa: CASSLNGPPYEQYF
cdr3_nt: TGTGCCAGCAGCCTGAACGGACCGCCCTACGAGCAGTACTTC

clone_size: few
j_call: TRBJ2-1
d_call: .
v_call: TRBV2
cdr3_aa: CASSARAVREQFF
cdr3_nt: TGTGCCAGCAGTGCCCGGGCGGTTCGAGAGCAGTTCTTC

clone_size: many
j_call: TRBJ2-3
d_call: .
v_call: TRBV5-6
cdr3_aa: CASSFPGQRADTQYF
cdr3_nt: TGTGCCAGCAGCTTCCCTGGACAGAGGGCAGATACGCAGTATTTT

clone_size: many
j_call: TRBJ1-5
d_call: .
v_call: TRBV6-5
cdr3_aa: CASGGFDQPQHF
cdr3_nt: TGTGCCAGCGGGGGTTTCGATCAGCCCCAGCATTTT

clone_size: .
j_call: TRBJ2-5
d_call: .
v_call: TRBV3-1
cdr3_aa: CASSQTKETQYF
cdr3_nt: TGTGCCAGCAGCCAGACGAAAGAGACCCAGTACTTC

clone_size: few
j_call: TRBJ2-5
d_call: TRBD2
v_call: TRBV6-5
cdr3_aa: CASSYGGSGGETQYF
cdr3_nt: TGTGCCAGCAGTTATGGGGGTAGCGGGGGTGAGACCCAGTACTTC

clone_size: .
j_call: TRBJ2-1
d_call: .
v_call: TRBV2
cdr3_aa: CASSRWGATYNEQFF
cdr3_nt: TGTGCCAGCAGTCGCTGGGGGGCCACCTACAATGAGCAGTTCTTC

clone_size: many
j_call: TRBJ1-5
d_call: .
v_call: TRBV6-2/TRBV6-3
cdr3_aa: CASSRSDPPTRSQPQHF
cdr3_nt: TGTGCCAGCAGCCGATCGGACCCCCCGACACGTTCTCAGCCCCAGCATTTT

clone_size: few
j_call: TRBJ2-5
d_call: TRBD2
v_call: TRBV5-1
cdr3_aa: CASSLRRGGRETQYF
cdr3_nt: TGCGCCAGCAGCCTCCGGCGGGGGGGCCGCGAGACCCAGTACTTC

clone_size: .
j_call: TRBJ2-2
d_call: TRBD1
v_call: TRBV5-4
cdr3_aa: CASSPQPGQGKDDGELFF
cdr3_nt: TGTGCCAGCAGCCCCCAACCGGGACAGGGGAAGGATGACGGGGAGCTGTTTTTT

clone_size: .
j_call: TRBJ2-3
d_call: TRBD2
v_call: TRBV7-9
cdr3_aa: CASSQGSSGVSTDTQYF
cdr3_nt: TGTGCCAGCAGCCAAGGTTCCAGCGGGGTTAGCACAGATACGCAGTATTTT

clone_size: .
j_call: TRBJ1-4
d_call: .
v_call: TRBV4-3
cdr3_aa: CASSQDIGQGNEKLFF
cdr3_nt: TGCGCCAGCAGCCAAGATATAGGTCAAGGAAATGAAAAACTGTTTTTT

clone_size: .
j_call: TRBJ2-7
d_call: .
v_call: TRBV9
cdr3_aa: CASSPRDVSSYEQYF
cdr3_nt: TGTGCCAGCAGCCCCCGGGACGTGAGCTCCTACGAGCAGTACTTC

clone_size: .
j_call: TRBJ2-7
d_call: .
v_call: TRBV27
cdr3_aa: CASSPRTGGNEQYF
cdr3_nt: TGTGCCAGCAGTCCAAGGACGGGCGGCAACGAGCAGTACTTC

clone_size: .
j_call: TRBJ2-7
d_call: .
v_call: TRBV28
cdr3_aa: CASSLRGNEQYF
cdr3_nt: TGTGCCAGCAGTTTGCGAGGGAACGAGCAGTACTTC

clone_size: .
j_call: TRBJ2-3
d_call: .
v_call: TRBV6-1
cdr3_aa: CASSESGGDTQYF
cdr3_nt: TGTGCCAGCAGTGAGAGTGGGGGAGATACGCAGTATTTT

clone_size: many
j_call: TRBJ2-5
d_call: .
v_call: TRBV10-3
cdr3_aa: CAISELAHQETQYF
cdr3_nt: TGTGCCATCAGTGAGCTAGCGCACCAAGAGACCCAGTACTTC

clone_size: .
j_call: TRBJ2-2
d_call: .
v_call: TRBV11-3
cdr3_aa: CASSSTTGELFF
cdr3_nt: TGTGCCAGCAGCTCCACCACCGGGGAGCTGTTTTTT

clone_size: .
j_call: TRBJ1-1
d_call: .
v_call: TRBV7-9
cdr3_aa: CASSLAGAEAFF
cdr3_nt: TGTGCCAGCAGCTTAGCGGGGGCTGAAGCTTTCTTT

clone_size: .
j_call: TRBJ2-3
d_call: .
v_call: TRBV29-1
cdr3_aa: CSGFPGSDTQYF
cdr3_nt: TGCAGCGGATTCCCAGGATCAGATACGCAGTATTTT

clone_size: .
j_call: TRBJ2-4
d_call: TRBD1
v_call: TRBV12-3/TRBV12-4
cdr3_aa: CASSLVFGQGLAKNIQYF
cdr3_nt: TGTGCCAGCAGTTTAGTTTTCGGACAGGGGTTAGCCAAAAACATTCAGTACTTC

clone_size: many
j_call: TRBJ2-2
d_call: TRBD1
v_call: TRBV7-2
cdr3_aa: CASSSSGTGGLRTGELFF
cdr3_nt: TGTGCCAGCAGCTCAAGCGGGACAGGGGGCTTAAGGACCGGGGAGCTGTTTTTT